Below are 28 T cell receptor beta chains sequenced from a single sample in a study of T-cell reconstitution after alpha-beta-depleted transplantation in children. Unique molecular identifiers were built into the TCRbeta library. Each CDR3 protein gets one entry after TCRdb re-called the PCR reads with MiXCR. The sample contains some 200,000 distinct CDR3 sequences, around 9.6% of which appear only once. The sample in question was PBMCs from the stem cell graft donor, obtained from the stem cell graft. The receptors here all came from a human donor who donated a stem cell graft to a child with acute lymphoblastic leukemia.

This clonotype was seen at least ten times. The chain couples TRBV29-1 to TRBJ2-1; D remains unclear. V dropped 4 bases and J dropped 0 bases, with 7 bases sitting between them. Germline V CDR1 and CDR2: SQVTM, ANQGSEA. This CDR3 spans 13 amino acids. The CDR3 nucleotides are TGCAGCGTTGCGAAGCTCTCCTACAATGAGCAGTTCTTC. Translated, it gives CSVAKLSYNEQFF.

This clonotype was observed many times. The V and J genes are TRBV12-3 or TRBV12-4 and TRBJ2-5; TRBD1 matches at 7 bases. This CDR3 region has 14 residues. The junction had 6 bases not matched to a gene; V was cut back by 5 bases and J by 3 bases. CDR3 nucleotide sequence: TGTGCCAGCAGTCCATTTACAGGGGAAGAGACCCAGTACTTC. Translation gives CASSPFTGEETQYF.

In its sample, this clonotype was seen a few times. V is TRBV11-1 and J is TRBJ2-3; D is possibly TRBD1 or TRBD2 (5 bases each). Germline V lookup: CDR1 SGHAT, CDR2 FQDESV (reference sequence). The V and J ends lost 4 bases and 0 bases respectively, with 14 bases between them. The CDR3 extends over 16 amino acids. CDR3 residues: CASSSPPGRSTDTQYF. The CDR3 DNA reads as TGTGCCAGCAGCTCCCCACCGGGACGGAGCACAGATACGCAGTATTTT.

The chain uses TRBV20-1 and TRBJ2-1; TRBD2 aligns across 14 bases. The CDR3 has 17 amino acids. After removal of 6 bases from V and 7 bases from J, the junction contained 14 bases not matched to a gene. Germline CDR1 DFQATT, CDR2 SNEGSKA (reference sequence). CDR3 amino acids: CSALLTGLAGGVNEQFF. CDR3 DNA sequence: TGCAGTGCCTTACTTACAGGACTAGCGGGGGGCGTTAATGAGCAGTTCTTC.

This clonotype was found a few times. The gene calls are TRBV27 and TRBJ1-5; 7 bases are a match to TRBD1. With V trimmed by 6 bases and J by 4 bases, 3 bases remained unmatched. In germline, CDR1 is MNHEY, CDR2 SMNVEV (reference sequence). There are 13 residues in the CDR3. The CDR3 is CASRQGENQPQHF. DNA for the CDR3: TGTGCCAGCAGGCAGGGGGAAAATCAGCCCCAGCATTTT.

The chain has TRBV3-1 and TRBJ2-3; D is unclear. Germline lookup yields CDR1 LGHDT and CDR2 YNNKEL (reference sequence). This CDR3 is built from 17 residues. The ends were cut back, 0 bases at V and 2 bases at J, with 15 bases in the middle. The CDR3 nucleotides read TGTGCCAGCAGCCAAGATGGCCTAGTGGAAAACACAGATACGCAGTATTTT. This sequence encodes CASSQDGLVENTDTQYF.

In its sample, this clonotype was seen many times. This rearrangement joins TRBV6-5 to TRBJ1-1, with TRBD1 matching 12 bases. Germline trimming cut 2 bases from V and 7 bases from J; bases unmatched to any gene: 5. CDR3 length: 15 amino acids. Germline assignment: CDR1 MNHEY and CDR2 SVGAGI. As DNA, the CDR3 is TGTGCCAGCAGTTACCCGGGACAGGGGGCCGTTGAAGCTTTCTTT. This translates into CASSYPGQGAVEAFF.

This clonotype was counted between two and nine times. CDR3: CASSYWSYEQYF. CDR3 in DNA: TGTGCCAGCAGCTACTGGTCCTACGAGCAGTACTTC. The chain recombines TRBV11-2 with TRBJ2-7; D not resolved. The length of the CDR3 is 12 residues. Germline V gene sequence: CDR1 SGHAT, CDR2 FQNNGV. Trimming removed 4 bases from V and 1 base from J, with 5 bases in between.

This clonotype came up many times. The chain joins TRBV7-9 to TRBJ2-7, with D perhaps assigned TRBD1 or TRBD2 (5 bases each). Trimming stripped 1 base from V and 2 bases from J, with 12 bases between. The CDR3 covers 15 residues. Germline-derived CDR1 and CDR2 are SEHNR and FQNEAQ (reference sequence). The CDR3 reads CASSLGGAVPYEQYF. The CDR3 nucleotides are TGTGCCAGCAGCTTAGGAGGGGCAGTACCCTACGAGCAGTACTTC.

The chain recombines TRBV14 with TRBJ2-3; 7 bases match TRBD2. V was clipped by 7 bases and J by 3 bases; unmatched bases: 7. The germline V gene encodes CDR1 SGHDN and CDR2 FVKESK. The CDR3 sequence is 14 residues long. CDR3 nucleotide sequence: TGTGCCAGCACTCGAGCGGGGTTGACAGATACGCAGTATTTT. Amino acid sequence: CASTRAGLTDTQYF. Using reference TRBV14 and TRBJ2-3 for the parts outside the CDR3, the full variable domain is EAGVTQFPSHSVIEKGQTVTLRCDPISGHDNLYWYRRVMGKEIKFLLHFVKESKQDESGMPNNRFLAERTGGTYSTLKVQPAELEDSGVYFCASTRAGLTDTQYFGPGTRLTVL.

This clonotype was counted ten times or more. The chain joins TRBV7-2 to TRBJ2-7; D is unclear. Trimming took off 1 base at V and 0 bases at J, with 7 bases between the two ends. Germline CDR1 reads SGHTA; CDR2 reads FQGNSA. The CDR3 is 14 residues long. The CDR3 bases are TGTGCCAGCAGCTTAGGGGTTAACTCCTACGAGCAGTACTTC. Protein sequence: CASSLGVNSYEQYF. The full variable domain, completed using reference TRBV7-2 and TRBJ2-7, is GAGVSQSPSNKVTEKGKDVELRCDPISGHTALYWYRQSLGQGLEFLIYFQGNSAPDKSGLPSDRFSAERTGGSVSTLTIQRTQQEDSAVYLCASSLGVNSYEQYFGPGTRLTVT.

V and J are TRBV19 and TRBJ1-1; TRBD1 matches 7 bases. Germline V gene sequence: CDR1 LNHDA, CDR2 SQIVND (reference sequence). Trimming at V came to 5 bases and at J to 1 base, leaving 4 bases not matched to a gene. CDR3 length equals 14 residues. CDR3 in DNA: TGTGCCAGTAGTGCCCAGGGGGGGAACACTGAAGCTTTCTTT. Amino acids: CASSAQGGNTEAFF.

A few counts support this clonotype. The rearrangement links TRBV27 to TRBJ1-2, with D uncertain. V was shortened by 2 bases and J by 2 bases, with 9 bases between the two germline ends. Looked up from germline, CDR1 is MNHEY and CDR2 is SMNVEV (reference sequence). The CDR3 runs 14 residues. CDR3 residues: CASSLTYSNYGYTF. CDR3 bases: TGTGCCAGCAGTTTAACCTATTCGAACTATGGCTACACCTTC.

This rearrangement joins TRBV5-6 to TRBJ2-7; D is ambiguous. The V and J ends lost 2 bases and 6 bases respectively, with 15 bases between them. The CDR3 spans 14 residues. In germline, CDR1 is SGHDT, CDR2 YYEEEE. CDR3 loop: CASSFVSRTFEQYF. Here the CDR3 DNA reads TGTGCCAGCAGCTTTGTATCGAGAACCTTCGAGCAGTACTTC.

The chain is built from TRBV5-5 and TRBJ1-6; 7 positions match TRBD1. After removal of 3 bases from V and 6 bases from J, the junction contained 12 bases not matched to a gene. The germline V gene encodes CDR1 SGHKS and CDR2 YYEKEE (reference sequence). CDR3 size: 17 residues. Here the CDR3 reads CASSSGNHRGGNSPLHF. The CDR3 region has the DNA TGTGCCAGCAGCTCAGGCAACCACAGGGGAGGTAATTCACCCCTCCACTTT.

The sample holds many counts of this clonotype. CDR3 nucleotides: TGTGCCAGCAGTTACTGGGTGGGCAGGAACACCGGGGAGCTGTTTTTT. It translates to CASSYWVGRNTGELFF. V is TRBV6-5 and J is TRBJ2-2; D is unresolved. V shed 1 base and J shed 1 base, with 10 bases lying between them. This CDR3 is 16 amino acids long. Germline V gene sequence: CDR1 MNHEY, CDR2 SVGAGI.

Comments on this clonotype: It may be a read error: a sequence one base away is much more abundant. The J gene is TRBJ1-1, the V gene TRBV5-1; 9 nucleotides line up with TRBD1. With V trimmed by 9 bases and J by 4 bases, 7 bases remained unmatched. CDR1 is SGHRS, CDR2 YFSETQ, per germline. The CDR3 covers 13 residues. CDR3 in amino acids: CATGQGMSTEAFF. CDR3 nucleotide sequence: TGCGCCACCGGACAGGGGATGAGCACTGAAGCTTTCTTT.

Only a few counts were recorded for this clonotype. This chain joins TRBV10-3 and TRBJ2-7, with 8 bases fitting TRBD2. V lost 4 bases to trimming and J lost 4 bases; unmatched junction nucleotides: 9. CDR1 is ENHRY, CDR2 SYGVKD, per germline. This CDR3 has 15 residues. In DNA, the CDR3 is TGTGCCATCAGTGCCGTGGGGCGGGGGGAATACGAGCAGTACTTC. Protein product: CAISAVGRGEYEQYF.

This clonotype was found a few times. The J gene is TRBJ1-5, the V gene TRBV24-1, with 9 bases matching TRBD1. V dropped 4 bases and J dropped 6; count of bases not matched to a gene: 6. This CDR3 is built from 15 residues. Germline V lookup: CDR1 KGHDR, CDR2 SFDVKD. The CDR3, as DNA: TGTGCCACCAGTGACACAGGGGGCGCAGGTCAGCCCCAGCATTTT. Protein: CATSDTGGAGQPQHF.

The V call is TRBV27, the J call TRBJ2-7, with 9 nucleotides matching TRBD1. Germline CDR1 reads MNHEY; CDR2 reads SMNVEV (reference sequence). CDR3 length equals 15 residues. Losses at the gene ends were 3 bases for V and 5 bases for J; bases not matched to a gene: 8. The CDR3 region has the DNA TGTGCCAGCAGTTTTGGGGACAGGGTCCCCGACGAGCAGTACTTC. Translation: CASSFGDRVPDEQYF.

This clonotype showed up just a few times. The J gene is TRBJ1-4, the V gene TRBV5-4; D may be TRBD1 (5 bases). V gave up 4 bases and J gave up 3 bases, with 10 bases separating them. CDR3 length: 14 amino acids. Germline CDR1 SGHNT, CDR2 YYREEE (reference sequence). CDR3 sequence reads: CASSTQGANEKLFF. The CDR3, as DNA: TGTGCCAGCAGCACGCAGGGAGCTAATGAAAAACTGTTTTTT.

The chain couples TRBV7-2 to TRBJ1-1, with D hard to call. The CDR3 contains 13 residues. The V gene's germline CDR1 is SGHTA and CDR2 FQGNSA. V shed 6 bases and J shed 9 bases, with 17 bases lying between them. CDR3 nucleotides: TGTGCCAGCAGTCAAGCGCTCGGGGAAAAAGCTTTCTTT. Its translation is CASSQALGEKAFF. Full variable domain (rest looked up from reference TRBV7-2 and TRBJ1-1): GAGVSQSPSNKVTEKGKDVELRCDPISGHTALYWYRQSLGQGLEFLIYFQGNSAPDKSGLPSDRFSAERTGGSVSTLTIQRTQQEDSAVYLCASSQALGEKAFFGQGTRLTVV.

This clonotype was detected only a few times. This sequence joins TRBV6-5 and TRBJ1-4; perhaps TRBD1 as D (6 bases). The germline V and J ends were trimmed by 3 bases and 2 bases, with 10 bases remaining between them. Germline CDR1 MNHEY, CDR2 SVGAGI. The CDR3 runs 15 residues. This CDR3 is CASSYYQGTNEKLFF. The DNA for the CDR3 is TGTGCCAGCAGTTATTATCAGGGGACTAATGAAAAACTGTTTTTT.

In this sample, this clonotype turned up a few times. The J gene is TRBJ2-2, the V gene TRBV5-1; the match to TRBD2 covers 7 bases. V shed 2 bases and J 5 bases; nucleotides not matched to a gene: 15. CDR1 and CDR2 from the germline V gene are SGHRS and YFSETQ. The CDR3 loop spans 18 amino acids. This chain's CDR3 is CASSFLPGGSVGTGELFF. The CDR3 DNA sequence: TGCGCCAGCAGCTTTTTACCGGGGGGAAGCGTTGGGACCGGGGAGCTGTTTTTT.

This clonotype was detected many times. The chain recombines TRBV5-1 with TRBJ2-7; 8 bases are a match to TRBD1. The J segment lost 2 bases and the V segment lost 3 bases, leaving 4 bases of the junction unmatched. CDR1 is SGHRS and CDR2 is YFSETQ in the germline V gene. The CDR3 sequence is 14 residues long. In DNA, the CDR3 is TGCGCCAGCAGCTCGTGGACAGGGACCTACGAGCAGTACTTC. Its protein is CASSSWTGTYEQYF.

The rearrangement joins TRBV7-9 to TRBJ2-3; the D gene is possibly TRBD2 (6 bases). V was trimmed by 5 bases and J by 2 bases, leaving 17 bases between them. The length of the CDR3 is 16 residues. In germline, CDR1 is SEHNR, CDR2 FQNEAQ (reference sequence). CDR3: CASSLPAGRSTDTQYF. For the CDR3, the DNA is TGTGCCAGCAGCCTCCCTGCGGGGCGCTCCACAGATACGCAGTATTTT. The full variable domain, with the rest looked up from reference TRBV7-9 and TRBJ2-3, is DTGVSQNPRHKITKRGQNVTFRCDPISEHNRLYWYRQTLGQGPEFLTYFQNEAQLEKSRLLSDRFSAERPKGSFSTLEIQRTEQGDSAMYLCASSLPAGRSTDTQYFGPGTRLTVL.

This clonotype was picked up many times. The rearrangement joins TRBV27 to TRBJ1-1, with D possibly TRBD1 on 5 matching bases. CDR1 is MNHEY and CDR2 is SMNVEV in the germline V gene (reference sequence). The CDR3 loop spans 15 amino acids. Trimming removed 4 bases at V and 2 bases at J, with 14 bases between. The CDR3 DNA reads TGTGCCAGCAGTTCTGACAGTTGGGCTAACACTGAAGCTTTCTTT. This gives the protein CASSSDSWANTEAFF.

J is TRBJ1-5 and V is TRBV6-1, with TRBD1 identical over 10 bases. Germline CDR1 reads MNHNS; CDR2 reads SASEGT. The CDR3 contains 14 residues. V lost 6 bases to trimming and J lost 5 bases; unmatched junction nucleotides: 4. For the CDR3, the DNA is TGTGCCAGCAGACCAGGGACAGGGGATCAGCCCCAGCATTTT. Translated, it gives CASRPGTGDQPQHF.